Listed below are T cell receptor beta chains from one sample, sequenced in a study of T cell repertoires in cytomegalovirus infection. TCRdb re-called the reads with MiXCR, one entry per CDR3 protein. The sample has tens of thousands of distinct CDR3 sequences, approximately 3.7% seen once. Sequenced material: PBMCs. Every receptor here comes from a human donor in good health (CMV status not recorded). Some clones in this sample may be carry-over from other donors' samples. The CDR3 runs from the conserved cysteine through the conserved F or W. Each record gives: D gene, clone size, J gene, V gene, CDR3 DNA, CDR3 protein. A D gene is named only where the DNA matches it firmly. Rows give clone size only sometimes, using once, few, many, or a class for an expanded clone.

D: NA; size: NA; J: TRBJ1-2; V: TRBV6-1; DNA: TGTGCCAGCAGTGAAAACCAGTGGTGGGGCTACACCTTC; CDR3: CASSENQWWGYTF
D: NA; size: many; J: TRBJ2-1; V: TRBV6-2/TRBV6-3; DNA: TGTGCCAGCAGCCCTACTAGTAATGAGCAGTTCTTC; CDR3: CASSPTSNEQFF
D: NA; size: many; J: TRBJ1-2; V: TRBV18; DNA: TGTGCCAGCTCACCCCCTCCAGCTAACTATGGCTACACCTTC; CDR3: CASSPPPANYGYTF
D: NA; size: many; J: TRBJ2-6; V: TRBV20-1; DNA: TGCAGTGCTCTCGGACAAGATTCTGGGGCCAACGTCCTGACTTTC; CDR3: CSALGQDSGANVLTF
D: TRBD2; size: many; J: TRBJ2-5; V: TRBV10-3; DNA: TGTGCCATCAGAAGGACTAGCTCCAACTTAGAGACCCAGTACTTC; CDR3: CAIRRTSSNLETQYF
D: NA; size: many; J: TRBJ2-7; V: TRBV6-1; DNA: TGTGCCAGCAGGAGGGACGGAACCTACGAGCAGTACTTC; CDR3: CASRRDGTYEQYF
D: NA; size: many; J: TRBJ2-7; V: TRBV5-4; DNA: TGTGCCAGCTCCATCGACTCCTACGAGCAGTACTTC; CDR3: CASSIDSYEQYF
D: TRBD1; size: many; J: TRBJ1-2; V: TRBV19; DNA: TGTGCCAGTATCGGGACAGGGGTGGGTGGCTACACCTTC; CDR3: CASIGTGVGGYTF
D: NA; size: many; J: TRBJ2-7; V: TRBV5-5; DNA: TGTGCCAGCAGCCTTCAAACAGAAGTCTACGAGCAGTACTTC; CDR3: CASSLQTEVYEQYF
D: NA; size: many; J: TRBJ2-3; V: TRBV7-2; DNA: TGTGCCAGCAGCCGCCTCCGAGGGGGGGGGGACACAGATACGCAGTATTTT; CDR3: CASSRLRGGGDTDTQYF
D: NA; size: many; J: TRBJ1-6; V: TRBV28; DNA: TGTGCCAGCAGCTTCGGGCATTCACCCCTCCACTTT; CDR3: CASSFGHSPLHF
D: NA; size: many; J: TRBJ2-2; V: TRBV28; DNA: TGTGCCAGCAGCCCAGGGACATTTGACACCGGGGAGCTGTTTTTT; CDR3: CASSPGTFDTGELFF
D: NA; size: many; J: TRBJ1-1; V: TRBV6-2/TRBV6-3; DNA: TGTGCCAGCAGTTTCCAGTCCCAGAGGACTGAAGCTTTCTTT; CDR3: CASSFQSQRTEAFF
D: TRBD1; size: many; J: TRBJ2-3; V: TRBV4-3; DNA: TGCGCCAGCAGCCAAGAATGGATCGGACAGGGGGCTAGGTCAGATACGCAGTATTTT; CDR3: CASSQEWIGQGARSDTQYF
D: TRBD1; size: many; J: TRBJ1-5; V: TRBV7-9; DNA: TGTGCCAGCAGCCCCGCCGACAGGGGCAATCAGCCCCAGCATTTT; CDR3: CASSPADRGNQPQHF
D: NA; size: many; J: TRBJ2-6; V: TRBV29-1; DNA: TGCAGCGTCTACAGCTCTGGGGCCAACGTCCTGACTTTC; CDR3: CSVYSSGANVLTF
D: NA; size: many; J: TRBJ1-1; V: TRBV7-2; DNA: TGTGCCAGCAGCTTACGGCAGACCCACACTGAAGCTTTCTTT; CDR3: CASSLRQTHTEAFF
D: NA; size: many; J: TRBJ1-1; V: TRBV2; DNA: TGTGCCAGCAGTGGTGTCGGCAGGGGTATCGCTGAAGCTTTCTTT; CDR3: CASSGVGRGIAEAFF